This passage covers 19 T cell receptor beta chains from one sample sequenced in a study of T cell responses to AZD1222 COVID-19 vaccine. The data were produced by immunoSEQ multiplex PCR, yet TCRdb's version contains in-frame clones alone and is incomplete. Of 150,000 to 200,000 clones in the sample, roughly 92% were seen once. The material was peripheral blood, obtained 28 days after the second AZD1222 dose. All receptors come from an adult who received the AZD1222 COVID-19 vaccine.

This clone showed up just once. The J gene is TRBJ1-2, the V gene TRBV5-1; 7 nucleotides match TRBD1. CDR3 length: 13 residues. CDR1 and CDR2 (germline): SGHRS, YFSETQ. The junction had 8 bases not matched to a gene; V was cut back by 5 bases and J by 7 bases. DNA of the CDR3: TGCGCCAGCAGTTGGGACAGCGGCTCTGGCTACACCTTC. Protein sequence: CASSWDSGSGYTF.

This clone was observed a single time. The chain is built from TRBV5-1 and TRBJ2-5; D ambiguous. This CDR3 contains 16 residues. Per the germline V gene, CDR1 is SGHRS and CDR2 is YFSETQ. V lost 3 bases, J lost 1 base, and 16 bases lay in between. CDR3 sequence reads: CASSSELTTRQETQYF. The CDR3 bases are TGCGCCAGCAGCTCGGAACTGACAACCCGCCAAGAGACCCAGTACTTC.

V is TRBV2 and J is TRBJ1-5; D perhaps matches TRBD1 (6 bases). In germline, CDR1 is SNHLY, CDR2 FYNNEI. The CDR3 consists of 13 residues. V was trimmed by 7 bases and J by 3 bases, leaving 10 bases between them. CDR3 in amino acids: CASNRDTNQPQHF. The CDR3 DNA reads as TGTGCCAGCAACCGGGACACCAATCAGCCCCAGCATTTT.

Worth noting for this clone: This CDR3 is also generated by other DNA sequences in the sample. This chain connects TRBV9 to TRBJ2-6; no clear D gene. The germline CDR1 and CDR2 sequences are SGDLS and YYNGEE. The V gene lost 2 bases and the J gene lost 1 base, with 1 base spanning the gap. The CDR3 contains 13 residues. CDR3 loop: CASSVSGANVLTF. CDR3 DNA: TGTGCCAGCAGCGTTTCTGGGGCCAACGTCCTGACTTTC.

V gene TRBV27 combines with J gene TRBJ1-6; D is unresolved. The germline gives CDR1 MNHEY, CDR2 SMNVEV (reference sequence). The length of the CDR3 is 13 residues. V lost 5 bases and J lost 13, with 15 bases in between. The CDR3 coding sequence is TGTGCCAGCAGTCCGAGGGATTATTTCCCCCTCCACTTT. Protein: CASSPRDYFPLHF.

The V gene is TRBV7-2, the J gene TRBJ2-1; D gene unclear. Per the germline V gene, CDR1 is SGHTA and CDR2 is FQGNSA. The V gene lost 2 bases and the J gene lost 8 bases, with 28 bases spanning the gap. The CDR3 is 19 amino acids. The CDR3 nucleotides read TGTGCCAGCAGCTTACACGTCCGTTCTCCAGCGAGATTTATATATGAGCAGTTCTTC. Residues: CASSLHVRSPARFIYEQFF.

V and J are TRBV18 and TRBJ1-6; D is undetermined. This CDR3 contains 16 residues. The V end lost 1 base, the J end lost 7 bases, and 14 bases lay between the germline ends. Germline-derived CDR1 and CDR2 are KGHSH and LQKENI. The CDR3 nucleotides are TGTGCCAGCTCACCACGTCAGGCGGACTCCAATTCACCCCTCCACTTT. Its translation: CASSPRQADSNSPLHF.

This chain uses TRBV11-2 with TRBJ2-7; 9 nucleotides match TRBD1. Germline CDR1 reads SGHAT; CDR2 reads FQNNGV. Trimming cost V 2 bases and J 6 bases; bases outside gene matches: 11. The length of the CDR3 is 16 residues. The CDR3 DNA sequence: TGTGCCAGCAGCTTACCTTCCGGGACAGGGACTGTCGAGCAGTACTTC. Translating gives CASSLPSGTGTVEQYF.

The V gene is TRBV7-8, the J gene TRBJ1-6, with D uncertain. CDR1 and CDR2 (germline): SGHVS, FQNEAQ. V lost 5 bases, J lost 0 bases, and 17 bases lay in between. The CDR3 extends over 18 amino acids. CDR3 protein: CASSPDFTGSSYNSPLHF. As DNA, the CDR3 is TGTGCCAGCAGCCCCGATTTTACTGGGTCCTCCTATAATTCACCCCTCCACTTT.

The chain employs TRBV5-4 and TRBJ1-2; the D gene is possibly TRBD1 (5 bases). The CDR3 loop spans 13 amino acids. The V and J ends lost 3 bases and 8 bases respectively, with 14 bases between them. CDR1 is SGHNT, CDR2 YYREEE, per germline (reference sequence). CDR3 region: CASSSYPREGYTF. The CDR3 DNA sequence: TGTGCCAGCAGCTCGTATCCCAGGGAAGGCTACACCTTC.

This chain links TRBV18 with TRBJ2-5, with 10 bases lining up with TRBD1. The CDR3 extends over 18 amino acids. The germline V gene encodes CDR1 KGHSH and CDR2 LQKENI. The ends lost 3 bases at V and 4 bases at J; junction bases unmatched: 14. The CDR3 sequence is CASSPGRGRTGGGETQYF. The DNA for the CDR3 is TGTGCCAGCTCACCGGGACGAGGAAGGACAGGGGGGGGAGAGACCCAGTACTTC.

The chain links TRBV29-1 to TRBJ1-2; D remains ambiguous. The CDR3 sequence is 12 residues long. Looked up from germline, CDR1 is SQVTM and CDR2 is ANQGSEA. Trimming took off 3 bases at V and 3 bases at J, with 8 bases between the two ends. The DNA for the CDR3 is TGCAGCGTTGACCTGACGGACTATGGCTACACCTTC. It is translated as CSVDLTDYGYTF. Based on the CDR3 plus reference TRBV29-1 and TRBJ1-2, the full variable domain is SAVISQKPSRDICQRGTSLTIQCQVDSQVTMMFWYRQQPGQSLTLIATANQGSEATYESGFVIDKFPISRPNLTFSTLTVSNMSPEDSSIYLCSVDLTDYGYTFGSGTRLTVV.

The chain uses TRBV20-1 and TRBJ2-7; D is unresolved. Germline V gene lookup returns CDR1 DFQATT and CDR2 SNEGSKA (reference sequence). Trimming removed 2 bases at V and 5 bases at J, with 7 bases between. The length of the CDR3 is 11 residues. CDR3 protein: CSARSAHEQYF. CDR3 in DNA: TGCAGTGCTAGATCTGCCCACGAGCAGTACTTC.

V and J are TRBV6-5 and TRBJ2-2; D is undetermined. CDR3 size: 12 residues. Germline CDR1 is MNHEY and CDR2 is SVGAGI. V was shortened by 7 bases and J by 8 bases, with 11 bases between the two germline ends. The CDR3: CASTLLPGELFF. As DNA, the CDR3 is TGTGCCAGCACCCTTCTGCCGGGGGAGCTGTTTTTT.

V is TRBV28 and J is TRBJ2-7; 10 positions agree with TRBD2. The germline V gene has CDR1 MDHEN and CDR2 SYDVKM. This CDR3 comprises 14 residues. The V gene end was trimmed by 3 bases and the J gene end by 8 bases; junction bases not matched to a gene: 7. In DNA form, the CDR3 reads TGTGCCAGCAGTTTCCTTAGCGGGGGGCTCCAGCAGTACTTC. Amino acids: CASSFLSGGLQQYF.

The V call is TRBV7-2, the J call TRBJ1-4, with a weak D call TRBD1 (5 bases). The CDR3 sequence is 15 residues long. With 5 bases removed from V and 7 bases from J, the gap between germline ends came to 17 bases. Germline values: CDR1 SGHTA, CDR2 FQGNSA. CDR3 sequence: CASSPKSGDFEKLFF. The CDR3 coding sequence is TGTGCCAGCAGCCCCAAATCCGGGGACTTTGAAAAACTGTTTTTT.

CDR3: CATSDPRTSGTYEQYF. CDR3 bases: TGTGCCACCAGTGATCCCCGGACTAGCGGAACCTACGAGCAGTACTTC. The V gene is TRBV24-1, the J gene TRBJ2-7, with 10 bases that match TRBD2. The CDR3 extends over 16 amino acids. The germline gives CDR1 KGHDR, CDR2 SFDVKD. After removal of 3 bases from V and 2 bases from J, the junction contained 6 bases not matched to a gene.

J is TRBJ2-1 and V is TRBV9; TRBD1 is a possible D gene (5 bases). The CDR3 runs 15 residues. Germline V gene sequence: CDR1 SGDLS, CDR2 YYNGEE. Trimming pared 1 base from V and 5 bases from J, leaving 13 bases between. The CDR3 protein is CASSVSGATHNEQFF. CDR3 sequence (DNA): TGTGCCAGCAGCGTAAGTGGGGCGACCCACAATGAGCAGTTCTTC.

The chain is built from TRBV10-3 and TRBJ2-1; maybe TRBD2 (6 bases). The germline V and J ends were trimmed by 8 bases and 7 bases, with 18 bases remaining between them. Germline loops: CDR1 ENHRY, CDR2 SYGVKD. This CDR3 spans 14 amino acids. The CDR3, as DNA: TGTGCCATCTCGGGGCAGGGAGGCTGGAATGAGCAGTTCTTC. Translating it yields CAISGQGGWNEQFF.